Below are 8 T cell receptor beta chains sequenced from a single sample in a study of blood T cell repertoires in COVID-19. The repertoire was sequenced with immunoSEQ multiplex PCR; TCRdb's copy has only in-frame clones and lacks some. The sample includes 200,000 to 250,000 clones, roughly 91% of them seen just once. Specimen: PBMCs or T cells enriched from blood (not recorded which). The receptors derive from a man aged 30 to 45 in a cohort exposed to, infected with or recovered from COVID-19 (not recorded which).

This chain joins TRBV5-8 and TRBJ2-4, with TRBD1 as a possible D gene (6 bases). This CDR3 spans 18 amino acids. V gave up 5 bases and J gave up 1 base, with 22 bases separating them. Germline V gives CDR1 SGHTS, CDR2 YDEGEE. The CDR3 loop is CASSDITLGGFAKNIQYF. The CDR3 bases are TGTGCCAGCAGTGACATAACTCTAGGGGGTTTCGCCAAAAACATTCAGTACTTC.

CDR3 region: CASSATRNEQFF. The CDR3 coding sequence is TGTGCCAGCAGCGCGACTAGGAATGAGCAGTTCTTC. The J gene is TRBJ2-1, the V gene TRBV11-2; D possibly corresponds to TRBD2 (6 bases). Germline V CDR1 and CDR2: SGHAT, FQNNGV. CDR3 length equals 12 residues. Trimming pared 5 bases from V and 7 bases from J, leaving 9 bases between.

The rearrangement uses TRBV9 and TRBJ2-2, with 9 bases aligning to TRBD1. This CDR3 has 14 residues. After removal of 4 bases from V and 6 bases from J, the junction contained 4 bases not matched to a gene. The germline V gene encodes CDR1 SGDLS and CDR2 YYNGEE. The CDR3 here is CASSRGQGAGELFF. CDR3 bases: TGTGCCAGCAGCCGGGGACAGGGTGCCGGGGAGCTGTTTTTT.

The rearrangement joins TRBV18 to TRBJ1-4; D remains ambiguous. The CDR3 is 15 residues long. V was trimmed by 0 bases and J by 3 bases, leaving 8 bases between them. Germline values: CDR1 KGHSH, CDR2 LQKENI. The CDR3: CASSPPEYSNEKLFF. Written as DNA, the CDR3 is TGTGCCAGCTCACCACCGGAGTACTCTAATGAAAAACTGTTTTTT.

The V gene is TRBV11-2, the J gene TRBJ1-2, with 7 bases aligning to TRBD1. The V and J ends lost 5 bases and 6 bases, in that order; junction bases with no gene match: 12. The CDR3 totals 15 residues. The germline V gene encodes CDR1 SGHAT and CDR2 FQNNGV. This CDR3 is CASSPGDRVANGYTF. CDR3 nucleotide sequence: TGTGCCAGCAGCCCCGGTGACAGGGTAGCTAATGGCTACACCTTC.

CDR3 DNA sequence: TGTGCCAGCAACCTGGACAGGGCCGGAGAGACCCAGTACTTC. It specifies CASNLDRAGETQYF. V gene TRBV5-8 combines with J gene TRBJ2-5; 8 bases match TRBD1. The CDR3 spans 14 residues. With 6 bases clipped from V and 4 bases from J, the junction kept 8 bases outside the gene matches. CDR1 and CDR2 (germline): SGHTS, YDEGEE.

Written as DNA, the CDR3 is TGTGCCAGCAGTTTACCAGGGACTAGCGGGAAGCAGTTCTTC. Protein: CASSLPGTSGKQFF. The chain links TRBV27 to TRBJ2-1, with 13 bases lining up with TRBD2. V lost 2 bases to trimming and J lost 11 bases; unmatched junction nucleotides: 3. CDR1 is MNHEY and CDR2 is SMNVEV in the germline V gene (reference sequence). The CDR3 runs to 14 residues.

The chain carries TRBV27 and TRBJ1-4; D is unclear. Trimming shortened V by 2 bases and J by 6 bases, and 10 bases separated the two germline ends. The CDR3 is 14 residues long. Germline values: CDR1 MNHEY, CDR2 SMNVEV (reference sequence). The CDR3 bases are TGTGCCAGCAGTTTAGCCCGGGGAGATGAAAAACTGTTTTTT. Its translation: CASSLARGDEKLFF.